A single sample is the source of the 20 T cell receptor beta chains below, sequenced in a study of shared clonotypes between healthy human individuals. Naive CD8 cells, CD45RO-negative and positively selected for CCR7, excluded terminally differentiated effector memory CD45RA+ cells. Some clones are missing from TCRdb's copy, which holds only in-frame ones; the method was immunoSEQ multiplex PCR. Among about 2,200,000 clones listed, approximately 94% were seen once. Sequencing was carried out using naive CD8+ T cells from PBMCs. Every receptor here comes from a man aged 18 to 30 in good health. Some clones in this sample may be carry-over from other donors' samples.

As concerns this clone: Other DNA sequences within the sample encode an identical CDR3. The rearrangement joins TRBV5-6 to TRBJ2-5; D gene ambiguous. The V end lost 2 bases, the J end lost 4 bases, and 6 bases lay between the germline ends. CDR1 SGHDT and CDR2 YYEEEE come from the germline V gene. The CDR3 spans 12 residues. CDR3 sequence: CASSLGRETQYF. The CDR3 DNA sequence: TGTGCCAGCAGCTTAGGAAGAGAGACCCAGTACTTC.

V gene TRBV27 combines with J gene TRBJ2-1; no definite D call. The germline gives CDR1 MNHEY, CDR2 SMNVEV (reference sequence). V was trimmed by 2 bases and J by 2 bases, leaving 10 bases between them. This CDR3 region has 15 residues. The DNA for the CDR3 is TGTGCCAGCAGTTTAATCGGGCAAACCTACAATGAGCAGTTCTTC. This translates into CASSLIGQTYNEQFF.

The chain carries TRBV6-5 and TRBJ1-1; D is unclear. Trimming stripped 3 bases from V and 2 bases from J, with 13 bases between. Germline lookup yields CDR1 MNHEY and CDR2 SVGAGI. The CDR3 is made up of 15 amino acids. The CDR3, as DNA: TGTGCCAGCAGTTATACTGGGGAGTCCAACACTGAAGCTTTCTTT. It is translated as CASSYTGESNTEAFF.

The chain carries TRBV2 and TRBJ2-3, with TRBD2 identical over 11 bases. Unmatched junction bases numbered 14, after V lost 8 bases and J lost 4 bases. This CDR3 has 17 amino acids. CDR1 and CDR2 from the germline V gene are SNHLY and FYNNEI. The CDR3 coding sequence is TGTGCCAGCGCCTGGGGGGTAGCGGGAGGGTTCGCAGATACGCAGTATTTT. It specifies CASAWGVAGGFADTQYF.

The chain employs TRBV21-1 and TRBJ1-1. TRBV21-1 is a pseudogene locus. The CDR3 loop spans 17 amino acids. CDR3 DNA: TGTGCCAGCAGCAAGGCGGCCACTCCCCGGCGAAACACTGAAGCTTTCTTT. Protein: CASSKAATPRRNTEAFF.

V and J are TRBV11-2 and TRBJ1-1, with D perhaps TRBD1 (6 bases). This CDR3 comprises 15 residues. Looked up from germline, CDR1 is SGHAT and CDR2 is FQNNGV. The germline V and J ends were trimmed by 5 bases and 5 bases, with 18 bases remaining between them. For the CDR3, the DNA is TGTGCCAGCAGCCCCACCGTGGGGGCTGAAACTGAAGCTTTCTTT. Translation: CASSPTVGAETEAFF. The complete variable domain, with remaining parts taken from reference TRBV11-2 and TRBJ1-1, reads EAGVAQSPRYKIIEKRQSVAFWCNPISGHATLYWYQQILGQGPKLLIQFQNNGVVDDSQLPKDRFSAERLKGVDSTLKIQPAKLEDSAVYLCASSPTVGAETEAFFGQGTRLTVV.

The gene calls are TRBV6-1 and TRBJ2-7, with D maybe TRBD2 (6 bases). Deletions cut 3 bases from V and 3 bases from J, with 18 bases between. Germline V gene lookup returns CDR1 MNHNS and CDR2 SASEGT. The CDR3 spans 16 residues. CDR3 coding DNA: TGTGCCAGCAGTGACCCCGATGGGGGGAACCTCTACGAGCAGTACTTC. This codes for CASSDPDGGNLYEQYF.

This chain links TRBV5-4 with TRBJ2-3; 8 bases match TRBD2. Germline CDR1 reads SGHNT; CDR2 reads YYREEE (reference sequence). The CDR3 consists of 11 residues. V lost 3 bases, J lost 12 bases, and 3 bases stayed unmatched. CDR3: CASSWGTSQYF. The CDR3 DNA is TGTGCCAGCAGCTGGGGGACTAGTCAGTATTTT. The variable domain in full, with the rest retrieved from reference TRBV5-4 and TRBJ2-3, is ETGVTQSPTHLIKTRGQQVTLRCSSQSGHNTVSWYQQALGQGPQFIFQYYREEENGRGNFPPRFSGLQFPNYSSELNVNALELDDSALYLCASSWGTSQYFGPGTRLTVL.

In DNA form, the CDR3 reads TGTGCCGTTCAAAGGGACAGGGATAACACTGAAGCTTTCTTT. Translated, it gives CAVQRDRDNTEAFF. This chain uses TRBV2 with TRBJ1-1; 9 nucleotides match TRBD1. Germline CDR1 reads SNHLY; CDR2 reads FYNNEI. V was clipped by 11 bases and J by 2 bases; unmatched bases: 9. The CDR3 contains 14 residues.

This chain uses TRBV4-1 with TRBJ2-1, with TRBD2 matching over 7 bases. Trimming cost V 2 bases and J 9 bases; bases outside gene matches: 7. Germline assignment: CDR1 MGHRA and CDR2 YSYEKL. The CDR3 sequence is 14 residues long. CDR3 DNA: TGCGCCAGCAGCCAAATCCAGCGGGATGGTGAGCAGTTCTTC. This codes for CASSQIQRDGEQFF.

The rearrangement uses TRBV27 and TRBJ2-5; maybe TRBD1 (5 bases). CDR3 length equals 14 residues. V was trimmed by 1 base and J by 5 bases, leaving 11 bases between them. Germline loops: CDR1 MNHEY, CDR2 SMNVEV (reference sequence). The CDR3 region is CASSLYPRVETQYF. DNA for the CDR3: TGTGCCAGCAGTTTATACCCCAGGGTGGAGACCCAGTACTTC.

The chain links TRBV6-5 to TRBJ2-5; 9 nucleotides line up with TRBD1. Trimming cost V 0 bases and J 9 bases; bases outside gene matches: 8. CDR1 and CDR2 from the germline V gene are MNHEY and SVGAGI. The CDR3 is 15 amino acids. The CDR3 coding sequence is TGTGCCAGCAGTTACTCGTCTGGACAGGGGCCCCCCCAGTACTTC. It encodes CASSYSSGQGPPQYF.

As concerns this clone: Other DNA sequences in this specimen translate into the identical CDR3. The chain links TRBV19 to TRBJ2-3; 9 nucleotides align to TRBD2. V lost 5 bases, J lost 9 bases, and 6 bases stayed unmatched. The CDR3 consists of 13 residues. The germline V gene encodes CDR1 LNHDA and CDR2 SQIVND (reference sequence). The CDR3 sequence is CASSPRTSDTQYF. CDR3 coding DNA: TGTGCCAGTAGTCCCAGGACTAGCGACACGCAGTATTTT. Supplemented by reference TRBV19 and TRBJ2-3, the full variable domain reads DGGITQSPKYLFRKEGQNVTLSCEQNLNHDAMYWYRQDPGQGLRLIYYSQIVNDFQKGDIAEGYSVSREKKESFPLTVTSAQKNPTAFYLCASSPRTSDTQYFGPGTRLTVL.

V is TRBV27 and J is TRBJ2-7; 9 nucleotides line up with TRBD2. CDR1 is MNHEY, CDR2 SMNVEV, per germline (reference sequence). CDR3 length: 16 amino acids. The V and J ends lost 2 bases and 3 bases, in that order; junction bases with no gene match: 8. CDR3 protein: CASSLGNGLAIYEQYF. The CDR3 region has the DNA TGTGCCAGCAGTTTAGGGAACGGACTAGCGATCTACGAGCAGTACTTC.

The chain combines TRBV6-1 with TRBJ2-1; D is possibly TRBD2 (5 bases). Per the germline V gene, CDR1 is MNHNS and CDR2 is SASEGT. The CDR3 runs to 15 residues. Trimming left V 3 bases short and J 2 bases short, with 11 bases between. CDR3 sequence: CASSDTRTAYNEQFF. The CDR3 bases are TGTGCCAGCAGTGACACTAGAACTGCCTACAATGAGCAGTTCTTC.

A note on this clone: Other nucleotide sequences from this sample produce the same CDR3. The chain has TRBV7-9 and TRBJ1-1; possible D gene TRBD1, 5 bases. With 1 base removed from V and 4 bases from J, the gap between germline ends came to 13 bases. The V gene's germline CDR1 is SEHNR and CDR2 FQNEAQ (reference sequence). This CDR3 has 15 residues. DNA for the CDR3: TGTGCCAGCAGCTTAGTTGGGCGCGGGGGCACTGAAGCTTTCTTT. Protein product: CASSLVGRGGTEAFF.

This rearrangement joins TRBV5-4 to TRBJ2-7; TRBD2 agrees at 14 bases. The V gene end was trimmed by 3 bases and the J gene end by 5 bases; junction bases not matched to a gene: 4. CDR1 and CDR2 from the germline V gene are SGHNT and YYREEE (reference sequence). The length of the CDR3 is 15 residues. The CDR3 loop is CASSWTSGRTHEQYF. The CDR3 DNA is TGTGCCAGCAGCTGGACTAGCGGGAGGACCCACGAGCAGTACTTC.

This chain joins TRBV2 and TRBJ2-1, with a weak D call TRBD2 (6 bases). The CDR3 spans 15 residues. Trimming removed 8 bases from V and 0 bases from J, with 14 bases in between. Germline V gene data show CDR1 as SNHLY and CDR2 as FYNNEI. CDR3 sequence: CASLGLASSYNEQFF. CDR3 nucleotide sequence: TGTGCCAGCCTGGGGCTAGCGAGCTCCTACAATGAGCAGTTCTTC. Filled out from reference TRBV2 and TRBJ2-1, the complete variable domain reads EPEVTQTPSHQVTQMGQEVILRCVPISNHLYFYWYRQILGQKVEFLVSFYNNEISEKSEIFDDQFSVERPDGSNFTLKIRSTKLEDSAMYFCASLGLASSYNEQFFGPGTRLTVL.

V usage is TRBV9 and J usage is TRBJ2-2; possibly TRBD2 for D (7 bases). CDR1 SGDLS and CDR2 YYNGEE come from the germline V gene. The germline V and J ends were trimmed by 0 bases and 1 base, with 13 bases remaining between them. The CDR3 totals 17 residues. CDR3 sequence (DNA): TGTGCCAGCAGCGTAGAGGGGGAGCGGGGGAACACCGGGGAGCTGTTTTTT. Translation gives CASSVEGERGNTGELFF.

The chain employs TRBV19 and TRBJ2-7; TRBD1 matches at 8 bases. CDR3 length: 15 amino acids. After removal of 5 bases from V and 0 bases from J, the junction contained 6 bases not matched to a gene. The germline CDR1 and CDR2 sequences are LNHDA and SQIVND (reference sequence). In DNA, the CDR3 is TGTGCCAGTAGTCAATTCAGGGGGCCCTCCTACGAGCAGTACTTC. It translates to CASSQFRGPSYEQYF.